Listed here are 23 T cell receptor beta chains from one sample, sequenced in a study of breast tumors, draining lymph nodes, adjacent tissues. TCRdb itself ran the multiplex PCR reads through MiXCR, one entry per CDR3 protein. The sample carries more than 100,000 distinct CDR3 sequences, about a fifth recorded once. Breast cancer patients provided tissue from their axillary draining lymph nodes. The sequenced material came from axillary lymph node tissue. All receptors come from a female donor with breast cancer. Some clones in this sample may be carry-over from other donors' samples.

This sequence joins TRBV2 and TRBJ1-1; 12 bases align to TRBD1. The germline CDR1 and CDR2 sequences are SNHLY and FYNNEI. CDR3 size: 14 residues. The V gene end was trimmed by 6 bases and the J gene end by 4 bases; junction bases not matched to a gene: 3. DNA of the CDR3: TGTGCCAGCAGCGGGGACAGGGGGCGCACTGAAGCTTTCTTT. Encoded protein: CASSGDRGRTEAFF.

This clonotype was observed many times. The gene calls are TRBV30 and TRBJ1-2, with D maybe TRBD1 (6 bases). This CDR3 is 15 amino acids long. Germline lookup yields CDR1 GTSNPN and CDR2 SVGIG (reference sequence). Trimming removed 0 bases from V and 0 bases from J, with 11 bases in between. The CDR3 spells CAWSVRGGPNYGYTF. For the CDR3, the DNA is TGTGCCTGGAGTGTAAGGGGGGGACCTAACTATGGCTACACCTTC. Based on the CDR3 plus reference TRBV30 and TRBJ1-2, the full variable domain is SQTIHQWPATLVQPVGSPLSLECTVEGTSNPNLYWYRQAAGRGLQLLFYSVGIGQISSEVPQNLSASRPQDRQFILSSKKLLLSDSGFYLCAWSVRGGPNYGYTFGSGTRLTVV.

Turning to this clonotype: A single base separates this from a much larger clone, so it may be a read error. The V call is TRBV6-6, the J call TRBJ1-6; a possible D gene is TRBD1 (5 bases). The CDR3 extends over 15 amino acids. Germline assignment: CDR1 MNHNY and CDR2 SVGAGI (reference sequence). The CDR3 region has the DNA TGTGCCAGCACCCCGACAGAGAACTATAATTCACCCCCCCACTTT. Protein: CASTPTENYNSPPHF.

The rearrangement joins TRBV28 to TRBJ1-5; no reliable D call. The CDR3 is made up of 14 amino acids. CDR1 and CDR2 from the germline V gene are MDHEN and SYDVKM. V was shortened by 0 bases and J by 0 bases, with 3 bases between the two germline ends. CDR3 nucleotides: TGTGCCAGCAGTTTATGGGTTAGCAATCAGCCCCAGCATTTT. Translation gives CASSLWVSNQPQHF. Combining the CDR3 with reference TRBV28 and TRBJ1-5 gives the whole variable domain DVKVTQSSRYLVKRTGEKVFLECVQDMDHENMFWYRQDPGLGLRLIYFSYDVKMKEKGDIPEGYSVSREKKERFSLILESASTNQTSMYLCASSLWVSNQPQHFGDGTRLSIL.

The CDR3 nucleotides read TGTGCTAGTGGTTTGGGTGACACTGAAGCTTTCTTT. It yields the protein CASGLGDTEAFF. The chain uses TRBV12-5 and TRBJ1-1; D remains ambiguous. V dropped 1 base and J dropped 3 bases, with 3 bases sitting between them. Germline-derived CDR1 and CDR2 are LGHNT and FRNRAP. This CDR3 has 12 residues.

There are many counts of this clonotype. The chain has TRBV29-1 and TRBJ2-7, with 12 nucleotides matching TRBD2. Trimming cost V 6 bases and J 0 bases; bases outside gene matches: 6. This CDR3 is 15 amino acids long. The germline V gene has CDR1 SQVTM and CDR2 ANQGSEA. CDR3 sequence (DNA): TGCAGCGTCGCTCGGACTAGCGGGACCTCCTACGAGCAGTACTTC. It translates to CSVARTSGTSYEQYF.

Note on this clonotype: A read error may be the cause here, since a much bigger clone is one base away. V usage is TRBV2 and J usage is TRBJ2-1; D is possibly TRBD2 (6 bases). Trimming took off 7 bases at V and 8 bases at J, with 27 bases between the two ends. The CDR3 runs 17 residues. The germline CDR1 and CDR2 sequences are SNHLY and FYNNEI. The DNA for the CDR3 is TGTGCCAGCATCCTTAGAGGGGACTCCCCCTTAGCCCATGAGCAGTTCTTC. It yields the protein CASILRGDSPLAHEQFF. The variable domain in full, with the rest retrieved from reference TRBV2 and TRBJ2-1, is EPEVTQTPSHQVTQMGQEVILRCVPISNHLYFYWYRQILGQKVEFLVSFYNNEISEKSEIFDDQFSVERPDGSNFTLKIRSTKLEDSAMYFCASILRGDSPLAHEQFFGPGTRLTVL.

This clonotype has at least ten counts. The V and J genes are TRBV12-3 or TRBV12-4 and TRBJ2-2; D may be TRBD2 (6 bases). CDR3 length equals 18 residues. Trimming removed 6 bases at V and 6 bases at J, with 26 bases between. CDR3 coding DNA: TGTGCCAGCAGCCTTGCGCGGGGTGGGCTAGGAGGGGCCGGGGAGCTGTTTTTT. Protein: CASSLARGGLGGAGELFF.

The table lists this clonotype with many counts. V gene TRBV12-3 or TRBV12-4 combines with J gene TRBJ2-1; D not resolved. This CDR3 region has 12 residues. Trimming removed 5 bases from V and 5 bases from J, with 7 bases in between. The DNA of the CDR3 is TGTGCCAGCAGTCGCCATAACAATGAGCAGTTCTTC. This gives the protein CASSRHNNEQFF.

This clonotype showed up just a few times. The genes are TRBV7-6 and TRBJ2-5; 8 positions match TRBD2. The CDR3 is 13 residues long. The trim removed 5 bases at V and 4 bases at J, leaving 3 bases unmatched. The germline V gene encodes CDR1 SGHVS and CDR2 FNYEAQ. In DNA form, the CDR3 reads TGTGCCAGCAGCGAGAGCGGGAGAGAGACCCAGTACTTC. As protein: CASSESGRETQYF.

Only a few counts were recorded for this clonotype. The V call is TRBV3-2, the J call TRBJ1-5; no DNA check was done on the table's D call, TRBD1. TRBV3-2 is tagged as a pseudogene. The CDR3 extends over 19 amino acids. CDR3 sequence reads: CASSQQGAVLTRGNQPQHF. The CDR3 DNA follows: TGTGCCAGCAGCCAACAGGGGGCCGTCCTTACTAGGGGCAATCAGCCCCAGCATTTT.

This clonotype appeared many times. The CDR3 DNA reads TGTGCCAGTAGTAGCGGGGGACTAGCGGGATACGAGCAGTACTTC. Its translation: CASSSGGLAGYEQYF. The chain recombines TRBV19 with TRBJ2-7; 13 nucleotides align to TRBD2. The V segment lost 4 bases and the J segment 4 bases; nucleotides outside the gene matches: 4. Germline V gene lookup returns CDR1 LNHDA and CDR2 SQIVND (reference sequence). The CDR3 totals 15 residues.

In regard to this clonotype: This may be a read error, as it is one base from a much larger clone. V is TRBV28 and J is TRBJ2-3; 8 bases line up with TRBD1. The V gene's germline CDR1 is MDHEN and CDR2 SYDVKM. The CDR3 has 15 amino acids. For the CDR3, the DNA is TGTGCCAGCCTGAGAGGGGGCTGGGGGACAGGTACGCAGTATTTT. It yields the protein CASLRGGWGTGTQYF.

This clonotype turned up a few times. The chain uses TRBV5-1 and TRBJ2-2; 11 bases are a match to TRBD2. This CDR3 contains 16 residues. V lost 0 bases, J lost 7 bases, and 5 bases stayed unmatched. The germline V gene encodes CDR1 SGHRS and CDR2 YFSETQ. The CDR3: CASSLALAGEVGELFF. DNA of the CDR3: TGCGCCAGCAGCTTGGCACTAGCGGGAGAGGTCGGGGAGCTGTTTTTT.

As to this clonotype: A much larger clone sits a single nucleotide away, making a read error possible. This sequence joins TRBV6-2 or TRBV6-3 and TRBJ2-7; TRBD1 is a possible D gene (6 bases). CDR1 MNHEY and CDR2 SVGEGT come from the germline V gene. V lost 6 bases, J lost 5 bases, and 14 bases lay in between. CDR3 size: 13 residues. DNA of the CDR3: TGTGCCAGCAGACTACAGGGTCACGACGAGCAGTACTTC. Amino acids: CASRLQGHDEQYF.

Worth noting for this clonotype: A much more abundant neighbour one base away suggests this may be a read error. The J gene is TRBJ2-1, the V gene TRBV20-1; tentatively, D is TRBD1 (5 bases). From germline, CDR1 is DFQATT and CDR2 SNEGSKA (reference sequence). Trimming stripped 6 bases from V and 5 bases from J, with 17 bases between. This CDR3 is built from 14 residues. The CDR3 reads CSANGQGVNNEQFF. The DNA for the CDR3 is TGCAGTGCAAATGGACAAGGGGTCAACAATGAGCAGTTCTTC.

This clonotype was seen at least ten times. The chain is built from TRBV20-1 and TRBJ2-5, with D perhaps assigned TRBD1 or TRBD2 (6 bases each). The CDR3 contains 13 residues. Germline CDR1 DFQATT, CDR2 SNEGSKA (reference sequence). With 4 bases removed from V and 4 bases from J, the gap between germline ends came to 13 bases. CDR3 protein: CSATLGGRETQYF. CDR3 coding DNA: TGCAGTGCTACCTTAGGGGGGAGAGAGACCCAGTACTTC.

This clonotype was seen at least ten times. V usage is TRBV3-1 and J usage is TRBJ2-3; TRBD2 might be the D (6 bases). Germline CDR1 is LGHDT and CDR2 is YNNKEL (reference sequence). The germline V and J ends were trimmed by 1 base and 0 bases, with 8 bases remaining between them. The length of the CDR3 is 15 residues. The CDR3 coding sequence is TGTGCCAGCAGCCAAGGGAGGGCCAGCACAGATACGCAGTATTTT. Protein sequence: CASSQGRASTDTQYF.

In this sample, this clonotype turned up many times. This rearrangement joins TRBV9 to TRBJ2-2; 8 nucleotides line up with TRBD1. CDR1 and CDR2 (germline): SGDLS, YYNGEE. There are 15 residues in the CDR3. J was trimmed by 0 bases and V by 4 bases; bases with no gene match: 2. Here the CDR3 DNA reads TGTGCCAGCAGCCGGACAGGGACGAACACCGGGGAGCTGTTTTTT. It yields the protein CASSRTGTNTGELFF.

This clonotype was counted a few times. This sequence may be a read error, since a much larger clone differs from it by one base. The chain has TRBV29-1 and TRBJ2-1; 8 bases map to TRBD1. Looked up from germline, CDR1 is SQVTM and CDR2 is ANQGSEA. The CDR3 covers 14 residues. After removal of 7 bases from V and 6 bases from J, the junction contained 11 bases not matched to a gene. The CDR3 reads CSGLGGTGCNEQFF. The CDR3 DNA follows: TGCAGCGGCCTAGGGGGGACAGGTTGCAATGAGCAGTTCTTC.

The chain employs TRBV7-8 and TRBJ2-3, with 11 bases lining up with TRBD1. The CDR3 spans 17 residues. Germline CDR1 is SGHVS and CDR2 is FQNEAQ. V lost 5 bases and J lost 1; bases outside the gene matches: 8. CDR3 coding DNA: TGTGCCAGCAGCCTTCGGACAGGGGGCGCCGGCACAGATACGCAGTATTTT. Its protein is CASSLRTGGAGTDTQYF.

In its sample, this clonotype was seen a few times. The chain couples TRBV6-5 to TRBJ2-1; 14 nucleotides match TRBD2. V shed 5 bases and J 7 bases; nucleotides not matched to a gene: 4. The CDR3 length is 15 residues. CDR1 MNHEY and CDR2 SVGAGI come from the germline V gene. The CDR3 spells CASSRGLAGGNEQFF. The CDR3 DNA follows: TGTGCCAGCAGTCGAGGACTAGCGGGGGGTAATGAGCAGTTCTTC.

This clonotype was seen many times. This chain joins TRBV5-1 and TRBJ2-5, with D possibly being TRBD2 (5 bases). Trimming removed 0 bases at V and 5 bases at J, with 14 bases between. The germline CDR1 and CDR2 sequences are SGHRS and YFSETQ. The CDR3 covers 15 residues. The DNA for the CDR3 is TGCGCCAGCAGCTTGGAAGGACTCTCGCAGGAGACCCAGTACTTC. It is translated as CASSLEGLSQETQYF.